Below, one T cell receptor (beta chain) is given with its context. TCRdb keeps only in-frame clones here, not all; method: immunoSEQ multiplex PCR. Here the sample spans roughly 50,000 clones, about 94% being singletons. This entry belongs to a study of T cell changes during pregnancy in multiple sclerosis. J lost 4 bases, V lost 1 base, and 5 bases had no gene match. Germline V gene sequence: CDR1 SGHAT, CDR2 FQNNGV. The CDR3 covers 15 residues. The V and J genes are TRBV11-2 and TRBJ2-7; 9 bases match TRBD2. The material sequenced was CD4+ T cells from peripheral blood mononuclear cells, taken after pregnancy. This TCR came from a female donor with multiple sclerosis, enrolled in a pregnancy study. The CDR3 nucleotides read TGTGCCAGCAGCTTAGGCGGGAGGGCCGCTTACGAGCAGTACTTC. The encoded protein is CASSLGGRAAYEQYF.